This T cell receptor (beta chain) stems from a study of T cells after yellow fever vaccination. Findings and caveats of the study: From the bulk population, abundant clonotypes could contaminate and appear within FACS-sorted repertoires.

Concerning this clonotype: Its antigen is not identified.

TCRdb processed the 5' RACE reads anew with MiXCR; each CDR3 protein has one entry. The sample yields 350,000 to 550,000 distinct CDR3 sequences, 18% seen once. Trimming cost V 5 bases and J 7 bases, with 17 bases left between them. The CDR3 has 14 amino acids. The germline V gene has CDR1 SNHLY and CDR2 FYNNEI. This sample comprised PBMCs, obtained before the yellow fever booster vaccination. The receptor was isolated from a young man who received the YFV17D yellow fever vaccine. The V gene is TRBV2, the J gene TRBJ1-2; D gene ambiguous. The CDR3 loop reads CASSPRATPFGYTF. Here the CDR3 DNA reads TGTGCCAGCAGTCCGCGAGCCACCCCCTTTGGCTACACCTTC.